The rows below give T cell receptor beta chains drawn from one sample of a study of OX40 agonist ivuxolimab in advanced cancers. The method was immunoSEQ multiplex PCR; TCRdb's version includes in-frame clones alone and lacks a portion of them. The data contain some 50,000 clones, 60% to 80% of them singletons. Sequenced here: CD4+ or CD8+ T cells sorted from blood, sampled in a trial of the OX40 agonist ivuxolimab. Receptor source: an adult with an advanced solid tumor such as melanoma, head and neck, liver or kidney cancer. Each CDR3 is given with its conserved first and last residue. The order of the fields is J gene, D gene, V gene, clone size, CDR3 DNA, CDR3 protein. The D gene is left open where the match is weak. The size field is filled for only some rows; it gives once, few, many or a size class.

TRBJ1-3,.,TRBV15,.,TGTGCCACCAGCAGAGACGGGGCAACAGTAACTGGAAACACCATATATTTT,CATSRDGATVTGNTIYF
TRBJ2-1,.,TRBV19,.,TGTGCCAGTAGTATAGTCGGGAAAAGCTCCTACAATGAGCAGTTCTTC,CASSIVGKSSYNEQFF
TRBJ1-3,.,TRBV19,once,TGTGCCAGTACCATCCCGGGGAGAAACACCATATATTTT,CASTIPGRNTIYF
TRBJ1-1,TRBD1,TRBV11-2,.,TGTGCCAGCAGCTTTACAGGGGGCTTCGCTTTCTTT,CASSFTGGFAFF
TRBJ1-2,TRBD1,TRBV30,.,TGTGCCTGGAGACCAGGGAGGGGGCTTTTTTTCAACTATGGCTACACCTTC,CAWRPGRGLFFNYGYTF
TRBJ2-1,TRBD2,TRBV7-9,once,TGTGCCAGCAGCTGGGCCGGGGGGGGTGTGAAGTTCTTC,CASSWAGGGVKFF
TRBJ2-1,TRBD2,TRBV5-1,.,TGCGCCAGCAGAGTAACGACCGGGACTAGCGGGAGGAATGAGCAGTTCTTC,CASRVTTGTSGRNEQFF
TRBJ2-3,.,TRBV5-6,once,TGTGCCAGCAGCTGGTGGGGTCAGTCCACAGATACGCAGTATTTT,CASSWWGQSTDTQYF
TRBJ1-5,.,TRBV18,.,TGTGCCAGCTCACCCGGTTCTCATAGCAATCAGCCCCAGCATTTT,CASSPGSHSNQPQHF
TRBJ1-4,.,TRBV6-5,.,TGTGCCAGCAGTCAACAGGGTTTAGGGGAAAAACTGTTTTTT,CASSQQGLGEKLFF
TRBJ2-7,.,TRBV20-1,once,TGCAGTGCTGCATATTACGAGCAGTACTTC,CSAAYYEQYF